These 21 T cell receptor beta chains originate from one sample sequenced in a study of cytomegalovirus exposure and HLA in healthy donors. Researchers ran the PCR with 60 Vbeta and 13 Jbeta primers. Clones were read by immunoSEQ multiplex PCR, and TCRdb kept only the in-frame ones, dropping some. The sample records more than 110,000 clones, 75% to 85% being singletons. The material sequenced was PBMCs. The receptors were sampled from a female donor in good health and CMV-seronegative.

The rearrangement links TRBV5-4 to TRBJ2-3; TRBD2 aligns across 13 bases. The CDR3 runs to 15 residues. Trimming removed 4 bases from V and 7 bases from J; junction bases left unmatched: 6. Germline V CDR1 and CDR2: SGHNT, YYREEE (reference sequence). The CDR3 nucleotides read TGTGCCAGCAGCAGGGGACTAGCGGGGCAGAATACGCAGTATTTT. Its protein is CASSRGLAGQNTQYF.

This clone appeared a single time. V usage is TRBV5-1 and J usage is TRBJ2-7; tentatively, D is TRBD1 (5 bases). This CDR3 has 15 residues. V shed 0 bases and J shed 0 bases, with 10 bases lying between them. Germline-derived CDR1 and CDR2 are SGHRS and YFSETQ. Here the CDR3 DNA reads TGCGCCAGCAGCTTGGAGCGACAGAGCTCCTACGAGCAGTACTTC. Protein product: CASSLERQSSYEQYF.

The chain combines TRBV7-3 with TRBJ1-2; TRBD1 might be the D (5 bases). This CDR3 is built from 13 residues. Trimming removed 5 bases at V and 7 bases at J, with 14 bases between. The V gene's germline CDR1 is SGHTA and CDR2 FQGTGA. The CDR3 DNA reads TGTGCCAGCAGCCCTCGGTGGGGGGGTGGCTACACCTTC. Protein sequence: CASSPRWGGGYTF.

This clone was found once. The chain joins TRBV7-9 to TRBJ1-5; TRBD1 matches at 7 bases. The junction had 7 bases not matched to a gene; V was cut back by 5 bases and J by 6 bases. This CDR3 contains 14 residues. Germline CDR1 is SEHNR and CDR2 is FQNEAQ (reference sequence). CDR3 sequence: CASSQGGVGQPQHF. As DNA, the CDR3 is TGTGCCAGCAGCCAAGGGGGCGTCGGTCAGCCCCAGCATTTT.

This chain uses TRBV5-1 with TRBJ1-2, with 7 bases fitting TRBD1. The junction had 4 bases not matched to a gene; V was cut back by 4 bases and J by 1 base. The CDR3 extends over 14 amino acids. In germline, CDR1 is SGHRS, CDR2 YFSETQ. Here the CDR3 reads CASSPGDSNYGYTF. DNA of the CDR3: TGCGCCAGCAGCCCGGGGGACAGTAACTATGGCTACACCTTC.

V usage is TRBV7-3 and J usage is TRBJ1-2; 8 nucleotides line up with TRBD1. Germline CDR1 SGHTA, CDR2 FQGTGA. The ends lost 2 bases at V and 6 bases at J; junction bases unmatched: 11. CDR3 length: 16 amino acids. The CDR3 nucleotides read TGTGCCAGCAGCTTATCCCACTTGTCGGACAGGGATGGCTACACCTTC. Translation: CASSLSHLSDRDGYTF.

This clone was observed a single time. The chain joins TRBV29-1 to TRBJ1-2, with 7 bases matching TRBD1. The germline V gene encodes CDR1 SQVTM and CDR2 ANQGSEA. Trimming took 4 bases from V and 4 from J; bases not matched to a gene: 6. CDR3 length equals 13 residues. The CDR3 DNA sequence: TGCAGCGTTGTGGACAGGTCCACCTATGGCTACACCTTC. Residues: CSVVDRSTYGYTF.

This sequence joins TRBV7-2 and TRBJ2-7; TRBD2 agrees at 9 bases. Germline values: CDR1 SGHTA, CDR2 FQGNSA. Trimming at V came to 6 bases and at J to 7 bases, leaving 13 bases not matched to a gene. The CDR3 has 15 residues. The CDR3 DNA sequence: TGTGCCAGCAGGGGCGAGGCGGGGGGGCCAAGTGAGCAGTACTTC. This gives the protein CASRGEAGGPSEQYF.

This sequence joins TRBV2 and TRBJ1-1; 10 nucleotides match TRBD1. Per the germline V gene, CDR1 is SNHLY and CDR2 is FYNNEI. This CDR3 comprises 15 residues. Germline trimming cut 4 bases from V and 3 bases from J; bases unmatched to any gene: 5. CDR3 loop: CASSGQGARDTEAFF. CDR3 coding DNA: TGTGCCAGCAGTGGACAGGGGGCTAGGGACACTGAAGCTTTCTTT.

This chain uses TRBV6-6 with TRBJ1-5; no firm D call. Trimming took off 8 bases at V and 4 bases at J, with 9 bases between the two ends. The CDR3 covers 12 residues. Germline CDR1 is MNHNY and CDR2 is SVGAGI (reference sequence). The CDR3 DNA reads TGTGCCAGCGGGCTAGCGAATCAGCCCCAGCATTTT. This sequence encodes CASGLANQPQHF.

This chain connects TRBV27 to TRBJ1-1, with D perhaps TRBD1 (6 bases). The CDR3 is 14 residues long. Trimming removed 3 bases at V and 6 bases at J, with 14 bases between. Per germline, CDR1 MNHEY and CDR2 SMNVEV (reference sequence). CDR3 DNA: TGTGCCAGCAGTTTTTTGGTTGGGGGCTCTGAAGCTTTCTTT. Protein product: CASSFLVGGSEAFF.

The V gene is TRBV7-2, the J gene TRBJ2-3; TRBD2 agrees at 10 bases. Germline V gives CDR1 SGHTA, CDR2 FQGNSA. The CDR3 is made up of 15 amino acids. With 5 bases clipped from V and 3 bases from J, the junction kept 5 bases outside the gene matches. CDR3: CASSPSSGRTDTQYF. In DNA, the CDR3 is TGTGCCAGCAGCCCTTCTAGCGGGAGAACAGATACGCAGTATTTT.

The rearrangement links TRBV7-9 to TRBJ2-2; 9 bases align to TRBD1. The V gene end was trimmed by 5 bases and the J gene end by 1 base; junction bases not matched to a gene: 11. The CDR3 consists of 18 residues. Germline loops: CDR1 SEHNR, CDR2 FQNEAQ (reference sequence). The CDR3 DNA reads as TGTGCCAGCAGCCCCCGTGGGACAGGGTCCGGGAACACCGGGGAGCTGTTTTTT. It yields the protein CASSPRGTGSGNTGELFF.

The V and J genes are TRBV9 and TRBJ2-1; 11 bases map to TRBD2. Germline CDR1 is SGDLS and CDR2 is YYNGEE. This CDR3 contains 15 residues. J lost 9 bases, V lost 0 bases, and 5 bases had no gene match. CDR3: CASSVGPGTSGEQFF. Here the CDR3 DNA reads TGTGCCAGCAGCGTAGGTCCCGGGACTAGCGGTGAGCAGTTCTTC. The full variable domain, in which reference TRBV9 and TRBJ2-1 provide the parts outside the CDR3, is DSGVTQTPKHLITATGQRVTLRCSPRSGDLSVYWYQQSLDQGLQFLIQYYNGEERAKGNILERFSAQQFPDLHSELNLSSLELGDSALYFCASSVGPGTSGEQFFGPGTRLTVL.

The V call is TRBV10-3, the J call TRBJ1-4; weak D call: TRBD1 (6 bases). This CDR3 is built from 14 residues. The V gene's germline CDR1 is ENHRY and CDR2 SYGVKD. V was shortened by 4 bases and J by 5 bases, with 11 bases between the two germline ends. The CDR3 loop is CAISGAGANEKLFF. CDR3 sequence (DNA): TGTGCCATCAGTGGGGCGGGGGCAAATGAAAAACTGTTTTTT.

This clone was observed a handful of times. In DNA form, the CDR3 reads TGTGCCAGCAGCTTCTCTAAAAGCTACGAGCAGTACTTC. Its translation is CASSFSKSYEQYF. The V call is TRBV6-1, the J call TRBJ2-7, with no clear D. V lost 6 bases and J lost 3, with 12 bases in between. The CDR3 is made up of 13 amino acids. From germline, CDR1 is MNHNS and CDR2 SASEGT.

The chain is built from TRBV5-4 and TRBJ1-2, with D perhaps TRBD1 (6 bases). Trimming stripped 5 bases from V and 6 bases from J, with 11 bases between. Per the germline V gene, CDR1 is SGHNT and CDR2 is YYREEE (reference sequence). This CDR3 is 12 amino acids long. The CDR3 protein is CASSSQGNGYTF. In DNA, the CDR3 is TGTGCCAGCAGTTCACAGGGAAATGGCTACACCTTC.

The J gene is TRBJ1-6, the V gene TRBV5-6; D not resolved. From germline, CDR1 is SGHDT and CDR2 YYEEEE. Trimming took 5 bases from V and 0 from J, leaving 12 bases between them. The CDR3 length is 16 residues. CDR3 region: CASSFSAYSYNSPLHF. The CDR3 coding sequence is TGTGCCAGCAGTTTTAGCGCCTACTCCTATAATTCACCCCTCCACTTT.

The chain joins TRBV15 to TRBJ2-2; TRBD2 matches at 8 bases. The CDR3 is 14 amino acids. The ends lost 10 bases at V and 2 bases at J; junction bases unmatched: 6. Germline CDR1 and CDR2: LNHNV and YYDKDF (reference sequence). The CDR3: CAIQAGVNTGELFF. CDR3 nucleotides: TGTGCCATACAAGCGGGAGTCAACACCGGGGAGCTGTTTTTT.

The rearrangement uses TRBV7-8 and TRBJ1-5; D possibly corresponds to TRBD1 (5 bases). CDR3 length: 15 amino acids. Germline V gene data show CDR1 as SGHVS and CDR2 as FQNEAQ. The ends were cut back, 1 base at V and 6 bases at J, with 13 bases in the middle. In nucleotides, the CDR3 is TGTGCCAGCAGCTTAGGTCAGGGACTCGGTCAGCCCCAGCATTTT. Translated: CASSLGQGLGQPQHF.

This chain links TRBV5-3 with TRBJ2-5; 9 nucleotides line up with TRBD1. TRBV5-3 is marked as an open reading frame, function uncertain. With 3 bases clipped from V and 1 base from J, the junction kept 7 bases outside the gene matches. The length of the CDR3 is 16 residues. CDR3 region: CARSSGWTGVQETQYF. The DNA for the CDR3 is TGTGCCAGAAGCTCAGGGTGGACAGGGGTCCAAGAGACCCAGTACTTC.